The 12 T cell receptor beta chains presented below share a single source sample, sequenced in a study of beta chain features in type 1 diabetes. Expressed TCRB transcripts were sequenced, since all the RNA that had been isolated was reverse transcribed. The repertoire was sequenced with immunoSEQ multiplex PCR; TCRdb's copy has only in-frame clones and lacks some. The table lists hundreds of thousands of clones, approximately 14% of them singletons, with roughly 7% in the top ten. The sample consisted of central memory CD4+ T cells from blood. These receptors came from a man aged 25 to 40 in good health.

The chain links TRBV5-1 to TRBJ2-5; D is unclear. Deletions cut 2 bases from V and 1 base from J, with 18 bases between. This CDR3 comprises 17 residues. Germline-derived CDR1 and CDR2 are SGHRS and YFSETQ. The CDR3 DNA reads TGCGCCAGCAGCTTTTCCGGATCGATAAATTTCCAAGAGACCCAGTACTTC. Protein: CASSFSGSINFQETQYF.

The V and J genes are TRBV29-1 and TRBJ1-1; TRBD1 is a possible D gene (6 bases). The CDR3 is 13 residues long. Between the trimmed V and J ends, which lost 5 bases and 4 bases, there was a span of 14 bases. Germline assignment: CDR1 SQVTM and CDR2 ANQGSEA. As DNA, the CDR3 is TGCAGCGTTAATAGGGGGTGGGGCACTGAAGCTTTCTTT. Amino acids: CSVNRGWGTEAFF.

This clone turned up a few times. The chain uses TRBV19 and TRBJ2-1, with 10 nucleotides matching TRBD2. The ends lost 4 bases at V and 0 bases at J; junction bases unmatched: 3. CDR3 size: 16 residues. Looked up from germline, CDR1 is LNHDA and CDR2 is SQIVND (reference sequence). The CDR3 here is CASSRASGSSYNEQFF. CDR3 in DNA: TGTGCCAGTAGTAGGGCTAGCGGGAGCTCCTACAATGAGCAGTTCTTC. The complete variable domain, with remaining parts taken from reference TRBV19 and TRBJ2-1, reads DGGITQSPKYLFRKEGQNVTLSCEQNLNHDAMYWYRQDPGQGLRLIYYSQIVNDFQKGDIAEGYSVSREKKESFPLTVTSAQKNPTAFYLCASSRASGSSYNEQFFGPGTRLTVL.

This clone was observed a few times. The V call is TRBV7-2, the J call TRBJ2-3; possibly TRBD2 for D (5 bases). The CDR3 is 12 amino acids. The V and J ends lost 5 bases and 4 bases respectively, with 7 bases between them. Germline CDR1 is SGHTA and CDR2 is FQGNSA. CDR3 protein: CASSNSADTQYF. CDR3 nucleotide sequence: TGTGCCAGCAGCAATAGCGCAGATACGCAGTATTTT.

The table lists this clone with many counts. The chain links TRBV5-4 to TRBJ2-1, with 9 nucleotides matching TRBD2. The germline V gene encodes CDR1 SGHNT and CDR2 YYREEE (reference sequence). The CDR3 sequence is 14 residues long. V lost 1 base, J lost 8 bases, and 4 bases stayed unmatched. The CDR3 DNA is TGTGCCAGCAGCTTGACTGGCGGGAGGGATGAGCAGTTCTTC. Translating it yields CASSLTGGRDEQFF.

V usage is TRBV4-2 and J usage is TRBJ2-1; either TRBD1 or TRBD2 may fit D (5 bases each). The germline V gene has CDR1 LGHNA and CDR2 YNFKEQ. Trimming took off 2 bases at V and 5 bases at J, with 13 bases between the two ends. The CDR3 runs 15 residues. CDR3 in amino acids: CASSQPGPEHNEQFF. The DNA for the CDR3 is TGTGCCAGCAGCCAACCGGGACCAGAACACAATGAGCAGTTCTTC.

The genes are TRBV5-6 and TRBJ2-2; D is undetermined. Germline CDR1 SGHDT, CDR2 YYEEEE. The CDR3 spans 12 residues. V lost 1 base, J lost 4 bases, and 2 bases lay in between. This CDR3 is CASSLFTGELFF. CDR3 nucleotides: TGTGCCAGCAGCTTGTTCACCGGGGAGCTGTTTTTT.

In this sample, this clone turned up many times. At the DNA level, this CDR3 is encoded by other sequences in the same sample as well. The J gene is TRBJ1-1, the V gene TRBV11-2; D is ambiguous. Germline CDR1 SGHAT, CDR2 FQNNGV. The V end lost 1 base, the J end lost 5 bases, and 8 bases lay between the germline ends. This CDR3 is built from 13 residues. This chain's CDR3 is CASSLGTGTEAFF. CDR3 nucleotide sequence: TGTGCCAGCAGCTTAGGGACGGGGACTGAAGCTTTCTTT.

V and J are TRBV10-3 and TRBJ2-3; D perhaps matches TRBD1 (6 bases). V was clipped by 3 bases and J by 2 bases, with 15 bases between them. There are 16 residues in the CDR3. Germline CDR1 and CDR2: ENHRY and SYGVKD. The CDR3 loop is CAISDTGTSPTDTQYF. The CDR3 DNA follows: TGTGCCATCAGTGATACAGGGACAAGCCCCACAGATACGCAGTATTTT.

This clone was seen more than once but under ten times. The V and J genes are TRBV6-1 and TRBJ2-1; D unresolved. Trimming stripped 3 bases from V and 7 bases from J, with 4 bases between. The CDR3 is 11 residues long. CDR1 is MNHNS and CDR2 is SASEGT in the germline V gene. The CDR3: CASSDVNEQFF. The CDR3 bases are TGTGCCAGCAGTGATGTAAATGAGCAGTTCTTC.

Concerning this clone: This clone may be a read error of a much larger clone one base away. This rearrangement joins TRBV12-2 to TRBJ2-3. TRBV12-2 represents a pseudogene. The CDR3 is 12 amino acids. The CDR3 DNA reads TGTGCCAGCAGCTCGCACACAGATACGCAGTATTTT. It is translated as CASSSHTDTQYF.

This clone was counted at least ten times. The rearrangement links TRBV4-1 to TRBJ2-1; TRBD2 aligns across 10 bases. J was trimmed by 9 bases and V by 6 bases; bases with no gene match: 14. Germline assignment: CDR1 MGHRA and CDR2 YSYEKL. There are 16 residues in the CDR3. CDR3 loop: CASRDERGGPSSEQFF. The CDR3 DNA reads TGCGCCAGCAGGGACGAGCGGGGGGGCCCCTCAAGTGAGCAGTTCTTC.